Given below is one T cell receptor (beta chain) in context. What it binds is not known. TCRdb independently ran MiXCR on the reads; one entry per CDR3 protein. The sample has some 680,000 distinct CDR3 sequences, roughly 36% seen once. CDR3 length: 14 amino acids. Germline CDR1 is DFQATT and CDR2 is SNEGSKA (reference sequence). Trimming removed 0 bases from V and 1 base from J, with 9 bases in between. The data belong to a study of T cell repertoires in cytomegalovirus infection. For the study at large: Public signatures in TCR beta pointed to CMV infection and matching HLA type.

Study results and caveats: Summed frequency of shared TCR beta families picked out CMV carriers who also had the relevant HLA. HLA-C-restricted CMV-specific TCR beta clonotypes prevailed in the ex vivo response.

This receptor was obtained from a human donor in good health (CMV status not recorded). Some clones in this sample may be carry-over from other donors' samples. Source material: PBMCs. The gene calls are TRBV20-1 and TRBJ1-1; no reliable D call. CDR3 amino acids: CSARDPSANTEAFF. For the CDR3, the DNA is TGCAGTGCTAGAGATCCCTCCGCGAACACTGAAGCTTTCTTT.